This paragraph covers one T cell receptor (beta chain) sequence. The table came from immunoSEQ multiplex PCR; TCRdb's copy has only in-frame clones and leaves some out. The top ten clones hold approximately 0.34% of a sample with 85,000 to 130,000 clones, about nine tenths of them seen once. Researchers took blood at baseline, on cycle 4 day 1, and on cycle 7 day 1. The CDR3 has 15 residues. CDR1 is SGDLS, CDR2 YYNGEE, per germline. Germline trimming cut 4 bases from V and 1 base from J; bases unmatched to any gene: 4. This entry comes from a study of OX40 agonist ivuxolimab in advanced cancers. Source: CD4+ or CD8+ T cells sorted from blood, taken in a trial of the OX40 agonist ivuxolimab. This chain connects TRBV9 to TRBJ1-4; 7 nucleotides line up with TRBD1. The receptor comes from an adult with an advanced solid tumor such as melanoma, head and neck, liver or kidney cancer. The CDR3 spells CASSTRTGTNEKLFF. The CDR3 bases are TGTGCCAGCAGCACCCGGACAGGAACTAATGAAAAACTGTTTTTT. Full variable domain (remainder filled in from reference TRBV9 and TRBJ1-4): DSGVTQTPKHLITATGQRVTLRCSPRSGDLSVYWYQQSLDQGLQFLIQYYNGEERAKGNILERFSAQQFPDLHSELNLSSLELGDSALYFCASSTRTGTNEKLFFGSGTQLSVL.